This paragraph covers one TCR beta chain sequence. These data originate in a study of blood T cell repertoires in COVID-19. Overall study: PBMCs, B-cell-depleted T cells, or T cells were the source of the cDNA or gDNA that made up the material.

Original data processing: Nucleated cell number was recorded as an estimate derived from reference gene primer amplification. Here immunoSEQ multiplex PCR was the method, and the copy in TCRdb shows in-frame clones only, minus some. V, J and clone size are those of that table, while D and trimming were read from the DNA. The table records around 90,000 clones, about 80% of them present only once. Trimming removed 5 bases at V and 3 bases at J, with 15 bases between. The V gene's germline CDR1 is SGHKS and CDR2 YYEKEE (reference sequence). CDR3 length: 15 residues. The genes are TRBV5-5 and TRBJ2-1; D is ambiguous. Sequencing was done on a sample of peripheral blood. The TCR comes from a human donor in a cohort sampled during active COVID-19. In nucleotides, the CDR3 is TGTGCCAGCAGTCTGGGCCCAGGAAACTACAATGAGCAGTTCTTC. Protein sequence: CASSLGPGNYNEQFF.